The T cell receptor (beta chain) under discussion was sequenced for a study of control samples from healthy donors and cancer patients. Trimming cost V 1 base and J 0 bases, with 13 bases left between them. This CDR3 has 16 residues. Germline assignment: CDR1 MDHEN and CDR2 SYDVKM. TCRdb's copy holds only in-frame clones and misses some; the assay was immunoSEQ multiplex PCR. The data hold under 200,000 clones, with 90% to 95% observed a single time. The TCR sequence derives from a woman in her twenties or thirties in good health. Sequencing input: blood. The chain links TRBV28 to TRBJ2-7; no definite D call. The CDR3 loop is CASSLSNGRYSYEQYF. DNA for the CDR3: TGTGCCAGCAGTTTATCTAACGGACGTTACTCCTACGAGCAGTACTTC.